The clone carrying this TCR beta chain has only one observation. Its antigen is as yet unknown. A much larger clone lies one base from this, so it may be a read error. The data were taken from a study of Graves' ophthalmopathy and Graves' hyperthyroidism. Study-level information: In this cohort's terms, stable hyperthyroidism meant no ophthalmopathy by 18 months of follow-up.

Beta-chain TCR CDR3 regions were amplified from RNA transcripts. HTBI-primed RT-PCR formed the first round, and a multiplex PCR formed the second. TCRdb redid the calling of the multiplex PCR reads with MiXCR, one entry per CDR3 protein. Of about 500,000 distinct CDR3 sequences in the sample, 35% to 40% were seen once. Study-wide findings and caveats: Ophthalmopathy versus stable hyperthyroidism: 13-signature model gave roughly 88% sensitivity, 81.08% specificity. With a specificity of around 77% and a sensitivity of 60% to 71%, the model predicted ophthalmopathy progression.

CDR1 and CDR2 from the germline V gene are LNHNV and YYDKDF (reference sequence). Germline trimming cut 10 bases from V and 5 bases from J; bases unmatched to any gene: 13. CDR3 length: 14 amino acids. This receptor was taken from an adult man with Graves' hyperthyroidism. Sequenced input: peripheral blood or thyroid tissue (not recorded which). V gene TRBV15 combines with J gene TRBJ2-7, with 8 bases aligning to TRBD1. The CDR3 reads CASSARDRFDEQYF. In DNA form, the CDR3 reads TGTGCCAGCAGTGCCCGGGACAGGTTCGACGAGCAGTACTTC.